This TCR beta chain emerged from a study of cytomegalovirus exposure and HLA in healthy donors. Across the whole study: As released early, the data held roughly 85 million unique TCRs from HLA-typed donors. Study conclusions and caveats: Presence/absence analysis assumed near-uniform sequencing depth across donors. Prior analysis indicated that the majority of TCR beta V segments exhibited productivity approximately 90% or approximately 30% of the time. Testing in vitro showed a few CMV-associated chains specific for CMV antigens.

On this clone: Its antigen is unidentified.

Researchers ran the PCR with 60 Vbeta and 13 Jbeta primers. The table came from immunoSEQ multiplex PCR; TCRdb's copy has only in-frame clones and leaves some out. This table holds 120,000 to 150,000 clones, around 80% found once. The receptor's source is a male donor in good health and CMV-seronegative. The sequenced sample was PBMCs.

CDR3 residues: CASSPTPGMQTQYF. CDR3 DNA: TGTGCCAGCTCACCTACGCCAGGGATGCAGACCCAGTACTTC. The chain combines TRBV18 with TRBJ2-5; D is possibly TRBD1 (5 bases). Between the trimmed V and J ends, which lost 3 bases and 6 bases, there was a span of 14 bases. The germline V gene has CDR1 KGHSH and CDR2 LQKENI. The length of the CDR3 is 14 residues. Supplemented by reference TRBV18 and TRBJ2-5, the full variable domain reads NAGVMQNPRHLVRRRGQEARLRCSPMKGHSHVYWYRQLPEEGLKFMVYLQKENIIDESGMPKERFSAEFPKEGPSILRIQQVVRGDSAAYFCASSPTPGMQTQYFGPGTRLLVL.